What follows is one T cell receptor beta chain and its context. Its antigen is currently unknown. After removal of 5 bases from V and 12 bases from J, the junction contained 10 bases not matched to a gene. The CDR3 length is 13 residues. Germline V gene lookup returns CDR1 MNHNS and CDR2 SASEGT. The sample originates from a study of beta chain features in type 1 diabetes. Of the isolated RNA, all was reverse transcribed, and so the sequenced material was expressed TCRB transcripts. Method: immunoSEQ multiplex PCR; TCRdb's copy keeps in-frame clones and lacks some. Seen here are roughly 280,000 clones, around 24% observed once, and the top ten hold roughly 0.013%. Study results and caveats: Type 1 diabetes patients had TCRB CDR3s that were shorter (moderately but significantly so) in all four CD4+ subsets.

The V and J genes are TRBV6-1 and TRBJ2-7, with TRBD1 identical over 10 bases. Sequencing used naive CD4+ T cells from blood. This sequence was found in a woman in her 30s with type 1 diabetes. Here the CDR3 reads CASSIRDRGLRYF. The CDR3 DNA is TGTGCCAGCAGTATCCGGGACAGGGGACTTAGGTACTTC.